The sequence of this TCR beta chain was determined in a study of blood T cells in healthy people across ages. The study, taken as a whole, reports: Unsorted PBMCs blocked a conclusive comparison of naive and antigen-experienced cells. Diversity estimates drawn from one million T cells were deemed underestimates.

Primers used in a second PCR of roughly 6 to 11 cycles were a sample-barcoded 5' primer and a J-beta primer mix. Each CDR3 protein is one row after TCRdb ran MiXCR on the 5' RACE reads. The sample holds fewer than 2 million distinct CDR3 sequences, 39% seen once. Trimming took 0 bases from V and 0 from J, leaving 2 bases between them. Germline values: CDR1 LGHNA, CDR2 YSLEER. The CDR3 is 14 residues long. As for this clonotype: The antigen is undetermined.

This receptor was obtained from a human donor in good health. The chain joins TRBV4-3 to TRBJ2-2; D call uncertain. Sequencing was done on a sample of blood. The CDR3 here is CASSQDSNTGELFF. CDR3 DNA: TGCGCCAGCAGCCAAGACTCGAACACCGGGGAGCTGTTTTTT.